This TCR beta chain derives from a study of cytomegalovirus exposure and HLA in healthy donors. Study-wide findings and caveats: Later analysis revealed greater clonal expansion in HLA-associated TCR beta chains than in equally common others.

Germline V gene sequence: CDR1 SGHVS, CDR2 FNYEAQ. The V segment lost 5 bases and the J segment 4 bases; nucleotides outside the gene matches: 7. The CDR3 is 15 amino acids. A single count supports this clone. The antigen is not known. Vbeta (60) and Jbeta (13) primers were used in the PCR. The assay was immunoSEQ multiplex PCR, and TCRdb's table has in-frame clones only and misses some. The sample consists of more than 110,000 clones, over 75% of them appearing once. Healthy donors of bone marrow made up the group. This chain joins TRBV7-6 and TRBJ2-7; the match to TRBD2 covers 11 bases. Material for sequencing was PBMCs. This clonotype originated in a female donor in good health and CMV-seronegative. DNA for the CDR3: TGTGCCAGCAGCACGGGACTAGCGGACTCGTACGAGCAGTACTTC. Translation: CASSTGLADSYEQYF.